Detailed here is one T cell receptor (beta chain). Its antigen is unidentified. The data derive from a study of T cell responses to AZD1222 COVID-19 vaccine. Study at large: Both about-4-week and about-12-week second-dose recipients were combined. Study-wide findings and caveats: Vaccination with two AZD1222 doses was followed by a rise in Spike-specific TCR breadth and depth.

V dropped 4 bases and J dropped 7; count of bases not matched to a gene: 5. The CDR3 has 15 amino acids. Germline V CDR1 and CDR2: SEHNR, FQNEAQ (reference sequence). Data came from immunoSEQ multiplex PCR; TCRdb stores just in-frame clones and leaves some out. The data contain 75,000 to 90,000 clones, roughly nine tenths of them singletons. Sequenced material: peripheral blood, taken on day 0 of AZD1222 vaccination. The sequence was obtained from an adult in good health. The chain carries TRBV7-9 and TRBJ2-1, with 12 nucleotides matching TRBD2. CDR3 region: CASSSRTSGDNEQFF. CDR3 nucleotide sequence: TGTGCCAGCAGCTCCCGGACTAGCGGGGATAATGAGCAGTTCTTC.